The entry that follows covers one T cell receptor (beta chain) sequence. Germline V gene lookup returns CDR1 SEHNR and CDR2 FQNEAQ (reference sequence). This CDR3 comprises 14 residues. V dropped 5 bases and J dropped 6; count of bases not matched to a gene: 7. As handled by the study authors: Nucleated cell counts were estimated from reference gene primer amplification. TCRdb's table, derived via immunoSEQ multiplex PCR, lists solely in-frame clones and lacks some. That table gives V, J and clone size, and the DNA gave D and trimming. The table shows 95,000 to 100,000 clones, with less than 85% occurring only once. This sample is drawn from a study of blood T cell repertoires in COVID-19. Study-wide background: Sites across the United States, Italy and Spain contributed samples from acute and convalescent COVID-19.

Source material: peripheral blood. The sequence came from a woman in her 70s with active or convalescent COVID-19. The rearrangement links TRBV7-9 to TRBJ1-1; 9 bases agree with TRBD1. CDR3 nucleotides: TGTGCCAGCAGCGACAGGGGGGGACAGGCTGAAGCTTTCTTT. Translated: CASSDRGGQAEAFF.